This T cell receptor beta chain comes out of a study of regulatory T cells in long-lasting Graves disease. This clonotype was counted at least ten times. Antigen specificity is unknown. Overall study findings and caveats: Samples came from peripheral blood alone, without thyroid tissue.

The authors built TCR beta libraries using iRepertoire HTBI primers and Arm-PCR of CDR3 regions. TCRdb called the multiplex PCR reads again in MiXCR, with one record for every CDR3 protein. Of fewer than 500,000 distinct CDR3 sequences in the sample, 16% were seen once. Stated time point: newly diagnosed GD, antithyroid drugs for less than 3 months. Scientists built the TCR library using RNA that was extracted from PBMCs. V was pared by 0 bases and J by 8 bases, with 7 bases between. Germline V lookup: CDR1 SGHAT, CDR2 FQNNGV. The CDR3 is 12 residues long. The same data also contributed to another study, on T cells in Graves' hyperthyroidism and ophthalmopathy.

The origin of this receptor is a man in his forties with Graves disease. The input for sequencing was peripheral blood mononuclear cells (PBMCs), taken at new diagnosis, from a patient treated with antithyroid drugs. V is TRBV11-2 and J is TRBJ1-2; no reliable D call. CDR3 in amino acids: CASSLDLVGYTF. The CDR3 bases are TGTGCCAGCAGCTTAGATCTCGTGGGCTACACCTTC.